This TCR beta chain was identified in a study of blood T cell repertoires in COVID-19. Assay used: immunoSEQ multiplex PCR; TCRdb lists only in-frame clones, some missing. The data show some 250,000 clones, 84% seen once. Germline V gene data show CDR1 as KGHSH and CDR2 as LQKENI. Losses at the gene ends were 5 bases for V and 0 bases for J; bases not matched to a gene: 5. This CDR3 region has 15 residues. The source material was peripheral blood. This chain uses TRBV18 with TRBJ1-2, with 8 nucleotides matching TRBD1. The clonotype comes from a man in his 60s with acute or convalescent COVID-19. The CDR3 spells CASSTDRATNYGYTF. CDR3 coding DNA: TGTGCCAGCTCAACGGACAGGGCAACTAACTATGGCTACACCTTC.